The text below deals with one TCR beta chain. This entry is derived from a study of T cell repertoires in cytomegalovirus infection. Study details: Indications of both CMV infection and matching HLA type were provided by public TCR beta signatures.

TCRdb re-analysed the reads in MiXCR, keeping a single row per CDR3 protein. Counted here are 150,000 to 200,000 distinct CDR3 sequences, under 25% occurring once; the ten biggest clones make up around 2.7%. The V end was cut by 3 bases, the J end by 4 bases, with 8 bases between. The CDR3 is 13 amino acids. Germline assignment: CDR1 SGHRS and CDR2 YFSETQ. Sequencing was performed on PBMCs. This TCR was recovered from a human donor in good health (CMV status not recorded). Some clones in this sample may be carry-over from other donors' samples. V and J are TRBV5-1 and TRBJ1-3; D unresolved. The DNA of the CDR3 is TGCGCCAGCAGCTCGGAGACGGGAAACACCATATATTTT. It specifies CASSSETGNTIYF.